These 22 T cell receptor beta chains originate from one sample sequenced in a study of preoperative IRX-2 immunotherapy in early breast cancer. The data were produced by immunoSEQ multiplex PCR, yet TCRdb's version contains in-frame clones alone and is incomplete. The sample yields around 24,000 clones, about 68% seen once. Sample treatment: preoperative locoregional IRX-2 cytokine immunotherapy. Specimen: lymph node tissue, collected after IRX-2 immunotherapy. Receptors were obtained from a human donor with breast cancer.

This chain uses TRBV28 with TRBJ2-7, with TRBD2 identical over 7 bases. The V gene end was trimmed by 6 bases and the J gene end by 2 bases; junction bases not matched to a gene: 10. Germline-derived CDR1 and CDR2 are MDHEN and SYDVKM. The CDR3 covers 15 residues. CDR3 DNA sequence: TGTGCCAGCAGCTTAGGCGGGAGTTTCCCCTACGAGCAGTACTTC. It specifies CASSLGGSFPYEQYF.

This clone was seen only a few times. This chain connects TRBV19 to TRBJ2-2; 10 bases fit TRBD2. The V gene's germline CDR1 is LNHDA and CDR2 SQIVND (reference sequence). This CDR3 is built from 17 residues. V lost 4 bases to trimming and J lost 4 bases; unmatched junction nucleotides: 9. The CDR3 here is CASSKQLAGGGTGELFF. The CDR3 nucleotides read TGTGCCAGTAGTAAACAGTTAGCGGGAGGAGGCACCGGGGAGCTGTTTTTT.

The chain is built from TRBV19 and TRBJ1-2; no definite D call. Germline CDR1 is LNHDA and CDR2 is SQIVND (reference sequence). Trimming removed 3 bases at V and 4 bases at J, with 18 bases between. The CDR3 sequence is 16 residues long. As DNA, the CDR3 is TGTGCCAGTAGTATCGCTTGGTTTATTTTTGGCTATGGCTACACCTTC. It translates to CASSIAWFIFGYGYTF. The variable domain in full, with the rest retrieved from reference TRBV19 and TRBJ1-2, is DGGITQSPKYLFRKEGQNVTLSCEQNLNHDAMYWYRQDPGQGLRLIYYSQIVNDFQKGDIAEGYSVSREKKESFPLTVTSAQKNPTAFYLCASSIAWFIFGYGYTFGSGTRLTVV.

The V and J genes are TRBV19 and TRBJ2-3; perhaps D is TRBD1 or TRBD2 (6 bases each). V was pared by 8 bases and J by 1 base, with 25 bases between. CDR3 length: 18 residues. The germline V gene has CDR1 LNHDA and CDR2 SQIVND (reference sequence). This CDR3 reads CASSGGTGSDGRTDTQYF. DNA of the CDR3: TGTGCCAGTTCCGGGGGTACAGGGTCAGACGGACGCACAGATACGCAGTATTTT.

The chain uses TRBV14 and TRBJ2-7; no definite D call. The germline V gene has CDR1 SGHDN and CDR2 FVKESK. The CDR3 runs 13 residues. V was trimmed by 1 base and J by 5 bases, leaving 9 bases between them. CDR3 residues: CASSQAGSHEQYF. In nucleotides, the CDR3 is TGTGCCAGCAGCCAAGCGGGCAGCCACGAGCAGTACTTC.

The count of this clone is one. The chain recombines TRBV6-8 with TRBJ2-7, with a possible D match to TRBD1 (6 bases). The CDR3 loop spans 12 amino acids. With 5 bases removed from V and 5 bases from J, the gap between germline ends came to 10 bases. The germline V gene encodes CDR1 MNHGY and CDR2 SAAAGT. CDR3 amino acids: CASSDTGNEQYF. The CDR3 DNA is TGTGCCAGCAGTGATACAGGGAACGAGCAGTACTTC.

CDR3 in DNA: TGCAGCGTTGAAATCGGGGTAGCGGGGGCCTACAATGAGCAGTTCTTC. The encoded protein is CSVEIGVAGAYNEQFF. The chain joins TRBV29-1 to TRBJ2-1; 9 nucleotides agree with TRBD2. This CDR3 is built from 16 residues. Germline CDR1 reads SQVTM; CDR2 reads ANQGSEA. Germline trimming cut 2 bases from V and 2 bases from J; bases unmatched to any gene: 7.

This rearrangement joins TRBV9 to TRBJ2-1; D uncertain. CDR3 size: 13 residues. The germline V gene has CDR1 SGDLS and CDR2 YYNGEE. V was pared by 5 bases and J by 7 bases, with 13 bases between. The CDR3 DNA is TGTGCCAGCAGTGAATACCGGTCGAATGAGCAGTTCTTC. This gives the protein CASSEYRSNEQFF.

The chain recombines TRBV6-1 with TRBJ1-2; D is possibly TRBD1 (6 bases). CDR3 size: 17 residues. The V end was cut by 0 bases, the J end by 2 bases, with 16 bases between. Germline V gene lookup returns CDR1 MNHNS and CDR2 SASEGT. The DNA for the CDR3 is TGTGCCAGCAGTGAAGCCCACCTTCGGGGGGGCAACTATGGCTACACCTTC. Protein product: CASSEAHLRGGNYGYTF.

This chain links TRBV11-3 with TRBJ1-3, with 10 bases matching TRBD1. This CDR3 is 16 amino acids long. With V trimmed by 5 bases and J by 0 bases, 4 bases remained unmatched. Germline CDR1 SGHNT, CDR2 YENEEA. CDR3 residues: CASSLDRGNSGNTIYF. The CDR3 coding sequence is TGTGCCAGCAGCCTGGACAGGGGGAACTCTGGAAACACCATATATTTT.

This clone is categorized as medium-sized. The chain recombines TRBV6-8 with TRBJ2-6; D not resolved. The CDR3 totals 15 residues. Between the trimmed V and J ends, which lost 2 bases and 0 bases, there was a span of 5 bases. Germline CDR1 reads MNHGY; CDR2 reads SAAAGT. DNA for the CDR3: TGTGCCAGCAGTTACGAGGACTCTGGGGCCAACGTCCTGACTTTC. As protein: CASSYEDSGANVLTF.

This CDR3 reads CASSRPGLAEETQYF. The CDR3 DNA is TGTGCCAGCAGCCGGCCCGGCCTAGCGGAGGAGACCCAGTACTTC. The rearrangement uses TRBV7-7 and TRBJ2-5; 7 bases match TRBD2. Germline V CDR1 and CDR2: SSHAT, FNYEAQ (reference sequence). V dropped 5 bases and J dropped 5; count of bases not matched to a gene: 11. There are 15 residues in the CDR3.

This clone is labeled as medium-sized. CDR3 in DNA: TGTGCCAGCAGCTCCGGGGGAGGACGGTACTCTGGAAACACCATATATTTT. It translates to CASSSGGGRYSGNTIYF. The chain uses TRBV11-3 and TRBJ1-3; possibly TRBD1 for D (5 bases). The CDR3 has 17 amino acids. The V end was cut by 4 bases, the J end by 0 bases, with 16 bases between. The germline gives CDR1 SGHNT, CDR2 YENEEA.

The rearrangement uses TRBV29-1 and TRBJ2-7; 8 bases match TRBD2. Germline CDR1 reads SQVTM; CDR2 reads ANQGSEA. The junction had 14 bases not matched to a gene; V was cut back by 4 bases and J by 3 bases. This CDR3 comprises 16 residues. CDR3 sequence (DNA): TGCAGCGTTGGGGCGATATCTTCGGGAGGGCTCTACGAGCAGTACTTC. Translating gives CSVGAISSGGLYEQYF.

The gene calls are TRBV11-3 and TRBJ2-7, with 8 bases that match TRBD2. With 5 bases clipped from V and 2 bases from J, the junction kept 5 bases outside the gene matches. The CDR3 runs 14 residues. In germline, CDR1 is SGHNT, CDR2 YENEEA. DNA for the CDR3: TGTGCCAGCAGCAAAAGCGGGAGTGCCTACGAGCAGTACTTC. This codes for CASSKSGSAYEQYF.

This chain joins TRBV6-8 and TRBJ1-3; D is undetermined. Deletions cut 2 bases from V and 4 bases from J, with 12 bases between. The CDR3 has 15 amino acids. CDR1 and CDR2 from the germline V gene are MNHGY and SAAAGT. The CDR3 reads CASSYRGRGGNTIYF. CDR3 nucleotide sequence: TGTGCCAGCAGTTACCGCGGTCGAGGGGGAAACACCATATATTTT.

This clone was recorded once. V usage is TRBV1 and J usage is TRBJ1-2; TRBD1 is the table's D call and was not checked against the DNA. TRBV1 is a pseudogene locus. This CDR3 has 16 amino acids. The CDR3 loop is CASSQGDRPPFYGYTF. In DNA, the CDR3 is TGCGCCAGCAGCCAAGGCGACAGGCCGCCTTTCTATGGCTACACCTTC.

This clone has more than one count but fewer than ten. The rearrangement uses TRBV30 and TRBJ1-2; 9 bases line up with TRBD1. V lost 5 bases and J lost 2; bases outside the gene matches: 12. This CDR3 spans 16 amino acids. Per germline, CDR1 GTSNPN and CDR2 SVGIG (reference sequence). CDR3: CAWDGNRGTGNYGYTF. CDR3 bases: TGTGCCTGGGATGGAAATCGCGGGACAGGGAACTATGGCTACACCTTC.

This chain links TRBV19 with TRBJ2-1, with a tentative D call TRBD2 (6 bases). CDR3 length: 15 amino acids. In germline, CDR1 is LNHDA, CDR2 SQIVND (reference sequence). V was clipped by 4 bases and J by 0 bases, with 10 bases between them. The CDR3 loop is CASSKAGSSYNEQFF. In DNA, the CDR3 is TGTGCCAGTAGTAAAGCGGGCAGCTCCTACAATGAGCAGTTCTTC.

This clone has a handful of counts. J is TRBJ2-7 and V is TRBV14; 8 nucleotides agree with TRBD1. V shed 5 bases and J 6 bases; nucleotides not matched to a gene: 12. Per germline, CDR1 SGHDN and CDR2 FVKESK. The CDR3 contains 15 residues. Here the CDR3 reads CASSVRGTGRGEQYF. Written as DNA, the CDR3 is TGTGCCAGCAGCGTCCGAGGGACAGGACGAGGCGAGCAGTACTTC. Filled out from reference TRBV14 and TRBJ2-7, the complete variable domain reads EAGVTQFPSHSVIEKGQTVTLRCDPISGHDNLYWYRRVMGKEIKFLLHFVKESKQDESGMPNNRFLAERTGGTYSTLKVQPAELEDSGVYFCASSVRGTGRGEQYFGPGTRLTVT.

This chain links TRBV14 with TRBJ2-7; 11 nucleotides match TRBD2. With V trimmed by 4 bases and J by 3 bases, 2 bases remained unmatched. The germline gives CDR1 SGHDN, CDR2 FVKESK. This CDR3 is built from 14 residues. CDR3 bases: TGTGCCAGCAGCCTGACTAGCGGGAACTACGAGCAGTACTTC. Encoded protein: CASSLTSGNYEQYF.

This chain joins TRBV9 and TRBJ1-2; the D gene is possibly TRBD1 (5 bases). The length of the CDR3 is 14 residues. CDR1 and CDR2 (germline): SGDLS, YYNGEE. V lost 4 bases and J 8 bases, leaving 18 bases between the germline ends. The CDR3 region has the DNA TGTGCCAGCAGCCGGGACGGCGCAATGGGCGGCTACACCTTC. It is translated as CASSRDGAMGGYTF.